The clone carrying this T cell receptor beta chain came up once. The antigen remains unidentified. With V trimmed by 2 bases and J by 7 bases, 6 bases remained unmatched. The CDR3 has 15 residues. Per the germline V gene, CDR1 is SGHNT and CDR2 is YYREEE (reference sequence). Vbeta (60) and Jbeta (13) primers were used in the PCR. Sequenced by immunoSEQ multiplex PCR; TCRdb stores in-frame clones only, minus some. The repertoire consists of 100,000 to 150,000 clones, with about 78% occurring once and the leading ten covering more than 1%. The sample comes from a study of cytomegalovirus exposure and HLA in healthy donors. Study summary: T cells numbering about 179 million yielded some 100 million unique TCR beta sequences in an earlier analysis. The study's early data release held tens of millions of unique TCRs from HLA-typed donors.

Study results and caveats: Later analysis indicated greater clonal expansion among HLA-associated TCR beta chains than among equally common other chains.

The specimen was PBMCs. This clonotype was sampled from a female donor in good health and CMV-seronegative. The V call is TRBV5-4, the J call TRBJ1-4, with 9 nucleotides matching TRBD1. The CDR3, as DNA: TGTGCCAGCAGCTTCGGGGGACAGGGAAGTGAAAAACTGTTTTTT. Encoded protein: CASSFGGQGSEKLFF.